Listed below are T cell receptor beta chains from one sample, sequenced in a study of blood T cell repertoires in COVID-19. The table came from immunoSEQ multiplex PCR; TCRdb's copy has only in-frame clones and leaves some out. The table shows approximately 150,000 clones, with approximately 79% occurring only once. Sequencing was carried out using peripheral blood. The receptors originated from a man between 45 and 60 years old with active or convalescent COVID-19. CDR3s include the opening cysteine and the closing phenylalanine or tryptophan. A D gene is named only where the DNA matches it firmly. A row's size may be missing; if present it is once, few, many or a size class.

d_gene	j_gene	v_gene	abundance	CDR3aa	CDR3nt
.	TRBJ1-1	TRBV5-1	.	CASGYRGNTEAFF	TGCGCCAGCGGCTACCGGGGGAACACTGAAGCTTTCTTT
TRBD2	TRBJ2-7	TRBV5-6	few	CASSFLSGGKTYEQYF	TGTGCCAGCAGCTTCCTTAGCGGGGGAAAGACCTACGAGCAGTACTTC
TRBD2	TRBJ2-1	TRBV5-1	.	CASSLGTRNYNEQFF	TGCGCCAGCAGCCTTGGGACTAGGAACTACAATGAGCAGTTCTTC
.	TRBJ1-3	TRBV18	.	CASSPGQGPGNTIYF	TGTGCCAGCTCACCTGGGCAGGGGCCAGGAAACACCATATATTTT
TRBD2	TRBJ2-1	TRBV19	.	CASNMREGHEQFF	TGTGCCAGTAATATGCGGGAGGGGCATGAGCAGTTCTTC
.	TRBJ2-1	TRBV21-1	many	CASSRWTSYNEQFF	TGTGCCAGCAGCAGATGGACTAGTTACAATGAGCAGTTCTTC
.	TRBJ2-1	TRBV19	few	CASSGAYRQMGEQFF	TGTGCCAGTAGTGGGGCCTATCGCCAGATGGGTGAGCAGTTCTTC
TRBD1	TRBJ1-4	TRBV7-9	.	CASSPTGDEKLFF	TGTGCCAGCAGCCCGACAGGGGATGAAAAACTGTTTTTT
TRBD1	TRBJ1-6	TRBV7-2	.	CASSLAWDRGTSPLHF	TGTGCCAGCAGCTTAGCGTGGGACAGGGGGACGTCACCCCTCCACTTT
TRBD1	TRBJ1-5	TRBV6-1	.	CASREDRGYSNQPQHF	TGTGCCAGCAGGGAAGACAGGGGCTATAGCAATCAGCCCCAGCATTTT
.	TRBJ2-1	TRBV3-1/TRBV3-2	.	CASSQVGNEQFF	TGTGCCAGCAGCCAAGTCGGCAATGAGCAGTTCTTC
.	TRBJ1-4	TRBV3-1/TRBV3-2	.	CASSQELLHEKLFF	TGTGCCAGCAGCCAAGAACTGCTGCATGAAAAACTGTTTTTT
TRBD2	TRBJ2-1	TRBV12-5	once	CASGLGDSGRSYNEQFF	TGTGCTAGTGGTTTGGGTGATAGCGGGAGGAGCTACAATGAGCAGTTCTTC
TRBD2	TRBJ2-1	TRBV7-6	few	CASSSVAGVMYNEQFF	TGTGCCAGCAGCTCTGTAGCGGGAGTAATGTACAATGAGCAGTTCTTC
.	TRBJ1-6	TRBV3-1/TRBV3-2	.	CASSHGTTGLPLHF	TGTGCCAGCAGCCACGGGACAACGGGCCTCCCCCTCCACTTT
TRBD1	TRBJ2-7	TRBV27	.	CASSLDRALPYEQYF	TGTGCCAGCAGCCTGGACAGGGCTCTACCCTACGAGCAGTACTTC
TRBD2	TRBJ2-7	TRBV2	.	CASSDSGGRSHSNSYEQYF	TGTGCCAGCAGTGATAGCGGCGGGAGGTCCCACTCTAACTCCTACGAGCAGTACTTC
.	TRBJ2-5	TRBV19	.	CASSWTQETQYF	TGTGCCAGTAGTTGGACACAAGAGACCCAGTACTTC
TRBD1	TRBJ1-6	TRBV10-3	once	CAISESQGYNSPLHF	TGTGCCATCAGTGAATCACAGGGGTATAATTCACCCCTCCACTTT
.	TRBJ2-3	TRBV6-5	.	CASSQSQGSAPQYF	TGTGCCAGCAGTCAATCACAGGGTTCAGCTCCGCAGTATTTT
.	TRBJ1-1	TRBV10-2	.	CASSSTGQAVQIEAFF	TGCGCCAGCAGTTCCACAGGGCAAGCTGTCCAAATCGAAGCTTTCTTT
TRBD1	TRBJ1-4	TRBV27	.	CASSLSWDRGEKLFF	TGTGCCAGCAGTTTATCATGGGACAGGGGTGAAAAACTGTTTTTT
.	TRBJ1-1	TRBV18	.	CASSPRAGNTEAFF	TGTGCCAGCTCACCTCGGGCGGGGAACACTGAAGCTTTCTTT
.	TRBJ2-2	TRBV19	.	CASSIVEQNTGELFF	TGTGCCAGTAGTATAGTTGAACAGAACACCGGGGAGCTGTTTTTT
.	TRBJ1-1	TRBV19	.	CASSSSGKVGAFF	TGTGCCAGTAGTAGTAGCGGGAAGGTCGGGGCTTTCTTT
TRBD1	TRBJ1-4	TRBV6-6	.	CASSYRTGVTNEKLFF	TGTGCCAGCAGTTACCGGACAGGGGTTACTAATGAAAAACTGTTTTTT
TRBD2	TRBJ2-7	TRBV6-5	.	CASTSGASYEQYF	TGTGCCAGTACTAGCGGGGCTTCCTACGAGCAGTACTTC
.	TRBJ2-1	TRBV9	.	CASSVEVGKGNEQFF	TGTGCCAGCAGCGTAGAAGTGGGGAAGGGGAATGAGCAGTTCTTC
TRBD2	TRBJ2-5	TRBV13	.	CASSLKLAGLGETQYF	TGTGCCAGCAGCTTAAAACTAGCGGGATTGGGGGAGACCCAGTACTTC
TRBD1	TRBJ2-7	TRBV12-3/TRBV12-4	.	CASSLKGQGEQYF	TGTGCCAGCAGTTTAAAAGGACAGGGCGAGCAGTACTTC
TRBD2	TRBJ2-3	TRBV2	.	CASSELLAGGTDTQYF	TGTGCCAGCAGTGAATTATTAGCGGGAGGTACAGATACGCAGTATTTT
TRBD2	TRBJ2-6	TRBV27	.	CASSVLAGIGGANVLTF	TGTGCCAGCAGTGTTCTAGCGGGAATTGGGGGGGCCAACGTCCTGACTTTC
.	TRBJ1-5	TRBV6-5	.	CASSRNQPQHF	TGTGCCAGCAGCAGGAATCAGCCCCAGCATTTT
.	TRBJ2-1	TRBV5-1	few	CASSLVSSYNEQFF	TGCGCCAGCAGCTTGGTATCTAGTTACAATGAGCAGTTCTTC
.	TRBJ2-2	TRBV7-9	many	CASSPSEGLNTGELFF	TGTGCCAGCAGCCCGTCCGAGGGACTTAACACCGGGGAGCTGTTTTTT
TRBD2	TRBJ2-6	TRBV5-4	.	CASSSFGRGTFSGANVLTF	TGTGCCAGCAGCTCCTTCGGGAGGGGGACTTTCTCTGGGGCCAACGTCCTGACTTTC
.	TRBJ2-7	TRBV6-5	.	CASSNSSAYEQYF	TGTGCCAGCAGTAATTCCTCCGCCTACGAGCAGTACTTC
.	TRBJ1-1	TRBV5-1	.	CASSLVWGPSSENSEAFF	TGCGCCAGCAGCTTGGTATGGGGCCCCAGCTCGGAGAACAGTGAAGCTTTCTTT
.	TRBJ1-4	TRBV6-5	.	CASSYGNQGEKLFF	TGTGCCAGCAGTTACGGCAACCAGGGTGAAAAACTGTTTTTT
TRBD1	TRBJ1-1	TRBV7-2	.	CASSPGQGATAFF	TGTGCCAGCAGCCCCGGACAGGGGGCCACAGCTTTCTTT
.	TRBJ2-2	TRBV7-3	.	CASSRKGDTGELFF	TGTGCCAGCAGCAGGAAGGGGGACACCGGGGAGCTGTTTTTT
.	TRBJ2-7	TRBV25-1	few	CASSEWGGDYEQYF	TGTGCCAGCAGTGAATGGGGCGGGGACTACGAGCAGTACTTC
TRBD1	TRBJ2-7	TRBV19	.	CASSEGQRESYEQYF	TGTGCCAGTAGTGAGGGACAGCGCGAATCCTACGAGCAGTACTTC
.	TRBJ2-3	TRBV5-1	few	CASSLQTGERDTQYF	TGCGCCAGCAGCTTACAAACCGGGGAGAGAGATACGCAGTATTTT
.	TRBJ2-1	TRBV5-1	.	CASSLNSENEQFF	TGCGCCAGCAGCTTGAATAGTGAAAATGAGCAGTTCTTC
TRBD1	TRBJ1-3	TRBV5-1	.	CASSPGAGGFSGNTIYF	TGCGCCAGCAGCCCGGGGGCAGGGGGATTCTCTGGAAACACCATATATTTT
.	TRBJ2-7	TRBV27	.	CASSPSTIAYEQYF	TGTGCCAGCAGTCCTTCTACGATAGCCTACGAGCAGTACTTC
TRBD1	TRBJ1-2	TRBV27	.	CASSSDREVGYGYTF	TGTGCCAGCAGTTCCGACAGGGAGGTGGGCTATGGCTACACCTTC
TRBD2	TRBJ2-5	TRBV5-4	once	CASRDSGTSVETQYF	TGTGCCAGCAGGGACTCCGGGACTAGCGTAGAGACCCAGTACTTC
TRBD2	TRBJ2-7	TRBV10-3	.	CATMLAGGYEQYF	TGTGCCACCATGCTAGCGGGAGGTTACGAGCAGTACTTC
TRBD2	TRBJ2-1	TRBV28	.	CASSPRLAVSNEQFF	TGTGCCAGCAGTCCCAGACTAGCGGTCAGCAATGAGCAGTTCTTC
.	TRBJ1-2	TRBV28	.	CASSPYLSHSYTF	TGTGCCAGCAGTCCCTATTTGAGCCATTCATACACCTTC
TRBD1	TRBJ1-5	TRBV19	.	CASRPGQGARYSNQPQHF	TGTGCCAGTAGACCGGGACAGGGGGCCCGTTATAGCAATCAGCCCCAGCATTTT